One and the same sample provided the 23 T cell receptor beta chains below, sequenced in a study of T cell repertoires in cytomegalovirus infection (dated by TCRdb to 2018 to 2020). Sequencer: Illumina HiSeq 1500. TCRdb applied fastp at Q25 and MiXCR to the public reads, then kept only in-frame beta chains. Each CDR3 protein appears once, grouped with its most common genes and DNA. The sample table lists roughly 920,000 distinct CDR3 sequences, around 30% of them with a count of one. The ten largest make up roughly an eighth of the sample. The meaning of the sample's treatment or condition label: in vitro stimulation with specific CMV peptide epitopes to enrich CMV-specific T cells. These TCRs' antigens remain unknown. The sequencing here drew on cultured CD8+ T cells from PBMCs, taken from culture after CMV antigen stimulation. The receptors come from a human donor in good health (CMV status not recorded). Some clones in this sample may be carry-over from other donors' samples.

This clonotype has only a few counts. The genes are TRBV7-8 and TRBJ1-1; 9 nucleotides agree with TRBD1. J gave up 8 bases and V 5 bases, and 12 bases lay outside the gene matches. Germline CDR1 reads SGHVS; CDR2 reads FQNEAQ. CDR3 length: 15 amino acids. This chain's CDR3 is CASSPGTGLAGEAFF. CDR3 nucleotides: TGTGCCAGCAGCCCTGGGACAGGGCTGGCGGGGGAAGCTTTCTTT.

The genes are TRBV15 and TRBJ1-2, with D unclear. Trimming left V 8 bases short and J 3 bases short, with 19 bases between. CDR1 and CDR2 from the germline V gene are LNHNV and YYDKDF (reference sequence). The CDR3 covers 15 residues. The CDR3, as DNA: TGTGCCACCGATCAGTGGGCGGACCGCCACTATGGCTACACCTTC. Translated: CATDQWADRHYGYTF.

The J gene is TRBJ2-2, the V gene TRBV25-1; D is uncertain. Germline V gene lookup returns CDR1 MGHDK and CDR2 SYGVNS. Trimming shortened V by 2 bases and J by 2 bases, and 15 bases separated the two germline ends. The CDR3 is 17 amino acids. CDR3 amino acids: CASSEIISYANTGELFF. CDR3 nucleotide sequence: TGTGCCAGCAGTGAAATTATAAGTTACGCAAACACCGGGGAGCTGTTTTTT.

This clonotype was detected a few times. The chain carries TRBV10-2 and TRBJ2-3; TRBD2 matches at 8 bases. Germline CDR1 reads WSHSY; CDR2 reads SAAADI. The CDR3 spans 17 residues. The J segment lost 4 bases and the V segment lost 5 bases, leaving 14 bases of the junction unmatched. The chain's CDR3 is CASSLPGGGGVPDTQYF. As DNA, the CDR3 is TGCGCCAGCAGTCTCCCGGGAGGGGGGGGCGTCCCAGATACGCAGTATTTT.

V usage is TRBV7-9 and J usage is TRBJ2-2, with D unresolved. Per the germline V gene, CDR1 is SEHNR and CDR2 is FQNEAQ (reference sequence). V was cut by 6 bases and J by 2 bases, with 16 bases left in between. The CDR3 length is 16 residues. CDR3 region: CASSSLGLDNTGELFF. The CDR3 DNA reads TGTGCCAGCAGTTCTCTCGGTCTCGATAACACCGGGGAGCTGTTTTTT.

This clonotype came up a few times. The genes are TRBV11-1 and TRBJ2-3; 8 bases are shared with TRBD1. The CDR3 runs to 17 residues. Germline CDR1 SGHAT, CDR2 FQDESV (reference sequence). The junction had 12 bases not matched to a gene; V was cut back by 2 bases and J by 5 bases. The CDR3: CASSLRLIMTGEDTQYF. CDR3 DNA: TGTGCCAGCAGCTTAAGACTAATCATGACAGGGGAAGATACGCAGTATTTT.

About this clonotype: This may be a read error: a much more frequent sequence differs by one nucleotide. The chain joins TRBV27 to TRBJ2-5; D remains ambiguous. CDR1 is MNHEY, CDR2 SMNVEV, per germline (reference sequence). V was shortened by 3 bases and J by 7 bases, with 6 bases between the two germline ends. This CDR3 has 11 residues. CDR3 sequence (DNA): TGTGCCAGCAGTTTTGGACGGACCCAGTACTTC. Translation: CASSFGRTQYF.

This clonotype was seen a handful of times. V is TRBV27 and J is TRBJ2-3; D remains unclear. Looked up from germline, CDR1 is MNHEY and CDR2 is SMNVEV (reference sequence). There are 15 residues in the CDR3. V lost 3 bases and J lost 2, with 12 bases in between. For the CDR3, the DNA is TGTGCCAGCAGTTTTTTTAGGGCGAACACAGATACGCAGTATTTT. Translated: CASSFFRANTDTQYF.

V gene TRBV7-9 combines with J gene TRBJ2-7; D might be TRBD1 or TRBD2, each matching 5 bases. Trimming pared 7 bases from V and 2 bases from J, leaving 12 bases between. The CDR3 has 13 residues. Germline V gene data show CDR1 as SEHNR and CDR2 as FQNEAQ (reference sequence). CDR3: CASTPRGPYEQYF. DNA of the CDR3: TGTGCCAGCACCCCTAGGGGACCCTACGAGCAGTACTTC.

This clonotype was seen more than once but under ten times. The J gene is TRBJ1-2, the V gene TRBV12-3 or TRBV12-4; tentatively, D is TRBD1 (5 bases). The length of the CDR3 is 14 residues. V gave up 5 bases and J gave up 4 bases, with 14 bases separating them. This CDR3 reads CASSLREFSYGYTF. Here the CDR3 DNA reads TGTGCCAGCAGTCTCAGGGAATTCTCCTATGGCTACACCTTC.

This clonotype was counted only a few times. The chain is built from TRBV10-1 and TRBJ2-1; 9 bases are shared with TRBD1. V was pared by 4 bases and J by 4 bases, with 5 bases of the junction left unmatched. Germline loops: CDR1 WNHNN, CDR2 SYGVQD (reference sequence). The CDR3 runs 15 residues. This chain's CDR3 is CASSGGTGRYNEQFF. The DNA of the CDR3 is TGCGCCAGCAGTGGAGGGACAGGGAGGTACAATGAGCAGTTCTTC.

This clonotype has at least ten counts. The rearrangement uses TRBV7-2 and TRBJ1-2; unclear D gene. V was clipped by 5 bases and J by 6 bases, with 7 bases between them. Looked up from germline, CDR1 is SGHTA and CDR2 is FQGNSA. The CDR3 consists of 11 residues. CDR3 nucleotides: TGTGCCAGCAGCCCCCGGCATGGCTACACCTTC. Protein sequence: CASSPRHGYTF.

The rearrangement uses TRBV5-1 and TRBJ2-2; 8 nucleotides agree with TRBD1. The CDR3 length is 14 residues. The V gene's germline CDR1 is SGHRS and CDR2 YFSETQ. V shed 5 bases and J 6 bases; nucleotides not matched to a gene: 6. The CDR3 is CASRTGGYAGELFF. In nucleotides, the CDR3 is TGCGCCAGCAGAACAGGGGGGTACGCCGGGGAGCTGTTTTTT.

Comments on this clonotype: Mismatch with germline at one junction end may stem from a read error. CDR3 protein: CATSREVNTEAFF. CDR3 nucleotide sequence: TGTGCCACCAGCCGAGAGGTGAACACTGAAGCTTTCTTT. The V call is TRBV15, the J call TRBJ1-1, with D unclear. The length of the CDR3 is 13 residues. CDR1 is LNHNV and CDR2 is YYDKDF in the germline V gene (reference sequence).

This sequence joins TRBV19 and TRBJ1-4; D ambiguous. Trimming pared 8 bases from V and 0 bases from J, leaving 10 bases between. Germline CDR1 and CDR2: LNHDA and SQIVND (reference sequence). The CDR3 extends over 14 amino acids. The CDR3 region has the DNA TGTGCCAGTGGAGAAGATTCAACTAATGAAAAACTGTTTTTT. Amino acids: CASGEDSTNEKLFF.

About this clonotype itself: A read error may explain this, as a much larger clone is one base away. V and J are TRBV7-6 and TRBJ2-7; 10 positions match TRBD2. Germline assignment: CDR1 SGHVS and CDR2 FNYEAQ. CDR3 length: 12 residues. This CDR3 is CAGSLAGDEQYF. The CDR3 nucleotides read TGTGCCGGCAGTCTAGCGGGGGACGAGCAGTACTTC. Looking up the rest from reference TRBV7-6 and TRBJ2-7 gives the full variable domain: GAGVSQSPRYKVTKRGQDVALRCDPISGHVSLYWYRQALGQGPEFLTYFNYEAQQDKSGLPNDRFSAERPEGSISTLTIQRTEQRDSAMYRCAGSLAGDEQYFGPGTRLTVT.

This clonotype has only one observation. The chain employs TRBV11-2 and TRBJ1-1; D not certain. The CDR3 has 16 amino acids. Trimming cost V 5 bases and J 1 base, with 17 bases left between them. The germline V gene has CDR1 SGHAT and CDR2 FQNNGV. The CDR3 region is CASSPWRRDGNTEAFF. Here the CDR3 DNA reads TGTGCCAGCAGCCCATGGAGACGGGATGGGAACACTGAAGCTTTCTTT.

The genes are TRBV7-6 and TRBJ1-6; 8 bases match TRBD1. The CDR3 loop spans 15 amino acids. V dropped 5 bases and J dropped 7; count of bases not matched to a gene: 7. Germline CDR1 reads SGHVS; CDR2 reads FNYEAQ. The CDR3 DNA reads as TGTGCCAGCAGCCCAACAGGGGGATTGAATTCACCCCTCCACTTT. Translating it yields CASSPTGGLNSPLHF.

The V and J genes are TRBV7-9 and TRBJ1-5; the match to TRBD1 covers 11 bases. CDR1 and CDR2 from the germline V gene are SEHNR and FQNEAQ (reference sequence). The CDR3 runs to 18 residues. The J segment lost 6 bases and the V segment lost 5 bases, leaving 15 bases of the junction unmatched. The CDR3 sequence is CASSPGDRGEGRGQPQHF. CDR3 bases: TGTGCCAGCAGCCCGGGGGACAGGGGGGAGGGTAGAGGTCAGCCCCAGCATTTT.

The chain carries TRBV4-3 and TRBJ2-5; 7 bases agree with TRBD1. J was trimmed by 4 bases and V by 3 bases; bases with no gene match: 11. Germline CDR1 reads LGHNA; CDR2 reads YSLEER. The CDR3 spans 16 residues. CDR3 nucleotide sequence: TGCGCCAGCAGCCACTACAGGGGTCAGGTGGGAGAGACCCAGTACTTC. Its translation is CASSHYRGQVGETQYF.

The chain uses TRBV6-2 or TRBV6-3 and TRBJ1-1; D may be TRBD1 (5 bases). This CDR3 has 13 amino acids. Trimming cost V 2 bases and J 4 bases, with 8 bases left between them. Germline loops: CDR1 MNHEY, CDR2 SVGEGT. The CDR3 reads CASSYKGFTEAFF. The CDR3 nucleotides are TGTGCCAGCAGTTACAAGGGGTTCACTGAAGCTTTCTTT.

The rearrangement links TRBV6-1 to TRBJ1-4, with no clear D. The V gene lost 2 bases and the J gene lost 0 bases, with 22 bases spanning the gap. This CDR3 is built from 20 residues. Germline V lookup: CDR1 MNHNS, CDR2 SASEGT. The CDR3 bases are TGTGCCAGCAGTGAATACCCCCCCCCATCTCTCCTAGCAACTAATGAAAAACTGTTTTTT. This translates into CASSEYPPPSLLATNEKLFF.

This clonotype was seen ten or more times. V usage is TRBV7-8 and J usage is TRBJ1-2; D perhaps matches TRBD1 (6 bases). Germline assignment: CDR1 SGHVS and CDR2 FQNEAQ. Trimming pared 5 bases from V and 4 bases from J, leaving 17 bases between. The CDR3 runs 15 residues. CDR3 sequence reads: CASSTPTGLSYGYTF. In nucleotides, the CDR3 is TGTGCCAGCAGCACCCCGACAGGCCTATCCTATGGCTACACCTTC.